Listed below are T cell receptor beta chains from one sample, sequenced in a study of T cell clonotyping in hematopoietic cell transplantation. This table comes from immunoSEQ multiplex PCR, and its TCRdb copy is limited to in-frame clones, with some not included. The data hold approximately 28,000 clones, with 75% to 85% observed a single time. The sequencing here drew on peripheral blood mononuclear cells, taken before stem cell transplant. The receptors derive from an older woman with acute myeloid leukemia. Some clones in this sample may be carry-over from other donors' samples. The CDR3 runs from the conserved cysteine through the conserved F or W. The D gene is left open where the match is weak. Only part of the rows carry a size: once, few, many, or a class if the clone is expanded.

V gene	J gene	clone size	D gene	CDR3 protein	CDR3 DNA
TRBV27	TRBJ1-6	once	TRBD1	CASSLGPGQGNSPLHF	TGTGCCAGCAGTTTAGGTCCGGGACAGGGTAATTCACCCCTCCACTTT
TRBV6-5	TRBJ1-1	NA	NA	CASSPQGAMGAEAFF	TGTGCCAGCAGCCCCCAAGGGGCGATGGGCGCTGAAGCTTTCTTT
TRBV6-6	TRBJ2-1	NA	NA	CASSYLGPIDEQFF	TGTGCCAGCAGTTACTTAGGACCCATAGATGAGCAGTTCTTC
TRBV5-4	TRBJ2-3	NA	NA	CASGDSSTDTQYF	TGTGCCAGCGGCGACAGTAGCACAGATACGCAGTATTTT
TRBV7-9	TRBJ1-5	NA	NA	CASSYQGNNQPQHF	TGTGCCAGCAGCTACCAGGGGAACAATCAGCCCCAGCATTTT
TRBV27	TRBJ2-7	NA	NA	CASIGDNYEQYF	TGTGCCAGCATCGGGGACAACTACGAGCAGTACTTC
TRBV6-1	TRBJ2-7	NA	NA	CAILAGSKSYEQYF	TGTGCCATCCTTGCGGGCAGTAAATCCTACGAGCAGTACTTC
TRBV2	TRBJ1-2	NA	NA	CASPRGPYGANYGYTF	TGTGCCAGCCCGAGGGGCCCTTATGGCGCTAACTATGGCTACACCTTC
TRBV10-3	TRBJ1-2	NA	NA	CAISTELRGYTF	TGTGCCATCAGTACAGAATTGAGAGGCTACACCTTC
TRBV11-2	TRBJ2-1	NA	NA	CASSSLASYNEQFF	TGTGCCAGCAGCTCCCTAGCATCCTACAATGAGCAGTTCTTC
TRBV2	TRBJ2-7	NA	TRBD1	CASVVALQGVEQYF	TGTGCCAGCGTAGTGGCCCTCCAGGGGGTCGAGCAGTACTTC
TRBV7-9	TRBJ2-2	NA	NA	CASSLWGAAGELFF	TGTGCCAGCAGCCTCTGGGGGGCGGCCGGGGAGCTGTTTTTT
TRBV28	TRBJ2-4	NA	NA	CASTATGLKNIQYF	TGTGCCAGCACCGCCACGGGGCTCAAAAACATTCAGTACTTC
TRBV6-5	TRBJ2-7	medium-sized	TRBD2	CASTARVAGPYEQYF	TGTGCCAGCACCGCCCGGGTAGCGGGCCCCTACGAGCAGTACTTC
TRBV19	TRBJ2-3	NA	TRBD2	CASSSRVAGGADTQYF	TGTGCCAGTAGTTCCAGAGTAGCGGGGGGGGCAGATACGCAGTATTTT
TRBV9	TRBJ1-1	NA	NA	CASSVGVDSAEAFF	TGTGCCAGCAGCGTAGGGGTCGATTCCGCTGAAGCTTTCTTT
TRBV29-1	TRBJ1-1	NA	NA	CSVSDRGWTEAFF	TGCAGCGTCTCGGACAGAGGATGGACTGAAGCTTTCTTT
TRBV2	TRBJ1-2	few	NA	CASKAAIEGYTF	TGTGCCAGCAAGGCTGCGATTGAGGGCTACACCTTC
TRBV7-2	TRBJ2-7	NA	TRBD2	CASSLGLAGGYEQYF	TGTGCCAGCAGCTTAGGGCTAGCGGGAGGCTACGAGCAGTACTTC
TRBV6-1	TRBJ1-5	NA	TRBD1	CASSWDRTQPQHF	TGTGCCAGCAGTTGGGACAGGACTCAGCCCCAGCATTTT
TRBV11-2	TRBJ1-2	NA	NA	CASSPEWGGYGYTF	TGTGCCAGCAGCCCTGAGTGGGGCGGCTATGGCTACACCTTC
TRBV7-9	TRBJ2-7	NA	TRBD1	CASSDRPTTGFHEQYF	TGTGCCAGCAGCGATAGACCCACGACAGGGTTCCACGAGCAGTACTTC
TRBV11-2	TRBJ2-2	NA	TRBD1	CASSSPPGQGYVGELFF	TGTGCCAGCAGCTCACCCCCGGGACAGGGTTATGTCGGGGAGCTGTTTTTT
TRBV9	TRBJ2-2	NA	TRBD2	CASSPLGLPNTGELFF	TGTGCCAGCAGCCCCCTGGGACTACCGAACACCGGGGAGCTGTTTTTT
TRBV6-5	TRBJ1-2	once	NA	CASSRGGIPYGYTF	TGTGCCAGCAGTCGGGGAGGAATCCCCTATGGCTACACCTTC
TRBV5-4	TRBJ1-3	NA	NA	CASSDTGSSGNTIYF	TGTGCCAGCAGCGATACAGGAAGCTCTGGAAACACCATATATTTT
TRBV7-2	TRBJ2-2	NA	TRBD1	CASSRTGGWGNGELFF	TGTGCCAGCAGCAGGACAGGGGGTTGGGGAAACGGGGAGCTGTTTTTT
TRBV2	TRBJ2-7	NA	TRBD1	CASSLDRHYEQYF	TGTGCCAGCAGCCTGGACAGGCACTACGAGCAGTACTTC
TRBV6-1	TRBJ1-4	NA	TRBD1	CASRKTGGGEKLFF	TGTGCCAGCAGGAAGACAGGGGGCGGCGAAAAACTGTTTTTT
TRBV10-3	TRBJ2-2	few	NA	CAIVSDTGELFF	TGTGCCATCGTTAGCGACACCGGGGAGCTGTTTTTT
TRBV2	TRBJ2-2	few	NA	CASSGLDLSNTGELFF	TGTGCCAGCAGTGGGCTCGATCTATCCAACACCGGGGAGCTGTTTTTT
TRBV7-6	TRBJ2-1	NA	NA	CASSLALLTDFSYNEQFF	TGTGCCAGCAGCTTAGCCTTGTTAACGGATTTCTCCTACAATGAGCAGTTCTTC
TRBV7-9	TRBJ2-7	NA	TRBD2	CASSQTLAGGREQYF	TGTGCCAGCAGCCAGACACTAGCGGGGGGGCGTGAGCAGTACTTC
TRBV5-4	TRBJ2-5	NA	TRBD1	CASSFGGTEETQYF	TGTGCCAGCAGCTTCGGTGGGACAGAAGAGACCCAGTACTTC
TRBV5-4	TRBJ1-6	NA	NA	CASRYTTGLGTYNSPLHF	TGTGCCAGCAGATATACTACAGGGTTGGGTACCTATAATTCACCCCTCCACTTT
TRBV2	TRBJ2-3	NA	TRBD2	CASRRGGLVDTQYF	TGTGCCAGCAGACGGGGAGGGTTAGTGGATACGCAGTATTTT
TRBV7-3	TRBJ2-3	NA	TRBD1	CASSFGQGPADTQYF	TGTGCCAGCAGCTTTGGACAGGGGCCGGCAGATACGCAGTATTTT
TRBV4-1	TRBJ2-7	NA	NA	CASSSRGFYEQYF	TGCGCCAGCAGCAGTCGGGGTTTTTACGAGCAGTACTTC
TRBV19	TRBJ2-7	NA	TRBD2	CASSTHSGGSQQYF	TGTGCCAGTAGTACCCATAGCGGGGGTAGTCAGCAGTACTTC
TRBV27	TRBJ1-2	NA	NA	CASSPRGAYYGYTF	TGTGCCAGCAGCCCCCGGGGGGCCTACTATGGCTACACCTTC
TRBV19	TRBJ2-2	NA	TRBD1	CASSQGATNTGELFF	TGTGCCAGTAGTCAGGGGGCGACGAACACCGGGGAGCTGTTTTTT
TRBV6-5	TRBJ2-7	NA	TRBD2	CASSYSFGRAYEQYF	TGTGCCAGCAGTTACTCTTTCGGGAGGGCCTACGAGCAGTACTTC
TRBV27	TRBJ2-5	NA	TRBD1	CASSRFSTGVTQETQYF	TGTGCCAGCAGCCGTTTTAGTACAGGGGTAACACAAGAGACCCAGTACTTC
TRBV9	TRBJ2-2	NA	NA	CASRGGGRPGELFF	TGTGCCAGCAGAGGGGGCGGGAGGCCCGGGGAGCTGTTTTTT
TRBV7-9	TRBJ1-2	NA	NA	CASSFLGDKLSLGYTF	TGTGCCAGCAGCTTTCTAGGGGACAAGCTTTCTCTGGGCTACACCTTC
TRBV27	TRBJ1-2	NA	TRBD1	CASSSLGGTGLGYTF	TGTGCCAGCAGTTCCCTCGGGGGGACAGGGCTTGGCTACACCTTC
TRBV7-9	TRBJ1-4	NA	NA	CASSPTGSTNEKLFF	TGTGCCAGCAGCCCCACAGGGTCTACTAATGAAAAACTGTTTTTT
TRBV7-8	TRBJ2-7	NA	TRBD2	CASSLAGREQYF	TGTGCCAGCAGCTTAGCAGGGAGGGAACAGTACTTC
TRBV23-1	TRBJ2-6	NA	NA	CASSQRTRQRHVLTF	TGCGCCAGCAGTCAAAGGACAAGGCAAAGGCACGTCCTGACTTTC
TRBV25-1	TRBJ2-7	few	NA	CASSEEAYEQYF	TGTGCCAGCAGTGAAGAAGCATACGAGCAGTACTTC
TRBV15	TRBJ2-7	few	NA	CATSMGRASVYF	TGTGCCACCAGCATGGGGCGGGCTAGCGTCTACTTC
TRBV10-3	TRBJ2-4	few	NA	CAISEYENIQYF	TGTGCCATCAGTGAGTACGAAAACATTCAGTACTTC
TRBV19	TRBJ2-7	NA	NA	CASSIATASSYEQYF	TGTGCCAGTAGTATAGCGACAGCGAGCTCCTACGAGCAGTACTTC